One and the same sample provided the 25 T cell receptor beta chains below, sequenced in a study of blood T cell repertoires in COVID-19 (dated by TCRdb to the early 2020s). Library prep was done by the immunoSEQ multiplex PCR assay. The table comes from immuneACCESS by way of TCRdb, which keeps in-frame sequences with V and J called. Part of the clones is missing from these tables; in studies checked, under half for an unresolved V gene and the rest for unknown reasons. Present in this sample are around 91,000 clones, around 85% of which were seen just once. The ten largest clones take up more than 30% of the sample. Sequencing input: peripheral blood. The receptors derive from a man aged 80 or over with acute or convalescent COVID-19.

This chain uses TRBV6-5 with TRBJ2-7; 8 bases fit TRBD2. Germline-derived CDR1 and CDR2 are MNHEY and SVGAGI. This CDR3 region has 15 residues. The V gene end was trimmed by 5 bases and the J gene end by 4 bases; junction bases not matched to a gene: 10. Here the CDR3 reads CASSTAGTRGYEQYF. CDR3 bases: TGTGCCAGCAGTACGGCCGGGACTAGGGGATACGAGCAGTACTTC.

This sequence joins TRBV5-4 and TRBJ1-2; TRBD1 matches 7 bases. This CDR3 comprises 16 residues. V dropped 1 base and J dropped 7; count of bases not matched to a gene: 13. Germline CDR1 is SGHNT and CDR2 is YYREEE (reference sequence). The CDR3 sequence is CASSLSGTERARGYTF. The CDR3 DNA reads as TGTGCCAGCAGCTTGTCGGGGACAGAGAGGGCTCGTGGCTACACCTTC.

V gene TRBV28 combines with J gene TRBJ1-6; D is perhaps TRBD1 (6 bases). This CDR3 has 15 residues. Trimming removed 8 bases from V and 0 bases from J, with 11 bases in between. Germline V CDR1 and CDR2: MDHEN, SYDVKM. The CDR3 region is CASGQGTSYNSPLHF. DNA of the CDR3: TGTGCCAGCGGGCAGGGGACCTCCTATAATTCACCCCTCCACTTT.

This chain uses TRBV27 with TRBJ2-7, with D perhaps matching TRBD1 (5 bases). Between the trimmed V and J ends, which lost 6 bases and 2 bases, there was a span of 11 bases. Germline CDR1 MNHEY, CDR2 SMNVEV (reference sequence). The CDR3 runs 13 residues. CDR3 in amino acids: CASRPTATYEQYF. CDR3 DNA: TGTGCCAGCAGGCCGACAGCAACCTACGAGCAGTACTTC.

This clone came up once. V and J are TRBV19 and TRBJ2-1, with D possibly matching TRBD1 (7 bases). Looked up from germline, CDR1 is LNHDA and CDR2 is SQIVND (reference sequence). The CDR3 contains 14 residues. The ends were cut back, 6 bases at V and 5 bases at J, with 14 bases in the middle. Here the CDR3 DNA reads TGTGCCAGTAGCTGGCAGGGGGGTAACAATGAGCAGTTCTTC. Translation gives CASSWQGGNNEQFF.

This sequence joins TRBV29-1 and TRBJ2-1; TRBD1 is a possible D gene (6 bases). There are 15 residues in the CDR3. Trimming removed 4 bases from V and 9 bases from J, with 22 bases in between. Germline loops: CDR1 SQVTM, CDR2 ANQGSEA. The CDR3 here is CSVGPQGMSIGEQFF. The CDR3 DNA is TGCAGCGTTGGCCCCCAGGGGATGTCGATCGGTGAGCAGTTCTTC.

The rearrangement links TRBV19 to TRBJ1-6; 12 bases are shared with TRBD1. The germline gives CDR1 LNHDA, CDR2 SQIVND (reference sequence). The CDR3 runs 15 residues. The V segment lost 3 bases and the J segment 9 bases; nucleotides outside the gene matches: 3. The CDR3, as DNA: TGTGCCAGTAGTATTCCGGGACAGGGGGCTTCACCCCTCCACTTT. It encodes CASSIPGQGASPLHF.

The V gene is TRBV7-2, the J gene TRBJ1-1, with D hard to call. Trimming shortened V by 5 bases and J by 1 base, and 11 bases separated the two germline ends. Germline V gene lookup returns CDR1 SGHTA and CDR2 FQGNSA. The CDR3 sequence is 14 residues long. CDR3 sequence reads: CASSLSRRNTEAFF. The CDR3 DNA is TGTGCCAGCAGCCTCAGTAGGAGGAACACTGAAGCTTTCTTT.

In DNA form, the CDR3 reads TGTGCCAGCACCTCCCTACTCGATGAGCAGTTCTTC. Translating gives CASTSLLDEQFF. This chain joins TRBV7-9 and TRBJ2-1; D gene uncertain. Germline-derived CDR1 and CDR2 are SEHNR and FQNEAQ (reference sequence). The germline V and J ends were trimmed by 7 bases and 8 bases, with 12 bases remaining between them. The CDR3 spans 12 residues. The variable domain in full, completed from reference TRBV7-9 and TRBJ2-1, reads DTGVSQNPRHKITKRGQNVTFRCDPISEHNRLYWYRQTLGQGPEFLTYFQNEAQLEKSRLLSDRFSAERPKGSFSTLEIQRTEQGDSAMYLCASTSLLDEQFFGPGTRLTVL.

This clone turned up a few times. The chain is built from TRBV19 and TRBJ2-1, with 10 bases fitting TRBD2. The ends lost 6 bases at V and 0 bases at J; junction bases unmatched: 14. Looked up from germline, CDR1 is LNHDA and CDR2 is SQIVND (reference sequence). The CDR3 runs to 19 residues. The CDR3 reads CASRGGRWASGSSYNEQFF. The CDR3 nucleotides are TGTGCCAGTAGGGGCGGGCGCTGGGCTAGCGGGAGCTCCTACAATGAGCAGTTCTTC.

Points on this clone: Just one base apart from a much larger clone, this may be a read error. This chain joins TRBV7-3 and TRBJ1-1; 7 nucleotides line up with TRBD1. The CDR3 runs to 13 residues. Germline loops: CDR1 SGHTA, CDR2 FQGTGA. With 2 bases clipped from V and 8 bases from J, the junction kept 5 bases outside the gene matches. The CDR3 DNA is TGTGCCAGCAGCTTAGACAGGGAGAGAGAAGCTTTCTTT. It is translated as CASSLDREREAFF.

This clone appeared a few times. The chain employs TRBV28 and TRBJ2-7, with D tentatively TRBD1 (6 bases). This CDR3 region has 14 residues. V gave up 2 bases and J gave up 3 bases, with 11 bases separating them. The germline gives CDR1 MDHEN, CDR2 SYDVKM. The CDR3 DNA is TGTGCCAGCAGTTTACTGGCCAGGGGCTACGAGCAGTACTTC. This translates into CASSLLARGYEQYF.

This clone was seen more than once but under ten times. The chain recombines TRBV11-3 with TRBJ1-1; no firm D call. CDR3 size: 15 residues. V was cut by 5 bases and J by 5 bases, with 18 bases left in between. Germline lookup yields CDR1 SGHNT and CDR2 YENEEA. This chain's CDR3 is CASSQSGRGGTEAFF. The CDR3 nucleotides are TGTGCCAGCAGCCAGAGCGGGCGGGGAGGAACTGAAGCTTTCTTT.

The chain combines TRBV27 with TRBJ2-3; tentative D call: TRBD1 (6 bases). Germline-derived CDR1 and CDR2 are MNHEY and SMNVEV (reference sequence). The CDR3 runs 15 residues. V was cut by 7 bases and J by 1 base, with 15 bases left in between. This chain's CDR3 is CASNRAGERTDTQYF. The CDR3, as DNA: TGTGCCAGCAATAGGGCAGGGGAACGCACAGATACGCAGTATTTT.

The chain uses TRBV30 and TRBJ1-6; 7 bases match TRBD1. The J segment lost 7 bases and the V segment lost 2 bases, leaving 5 bases of the junction unmatched. From germline, CDR1 is GTSNPN and CDR2 SVGIG (reference sequence). CDR3 size: 14 residues. The CDR3 protein is CAWSRGTENSPLHF. CDR3 nucleotides: TGTGCCTGGAGTAGGGGGACAGAGAATTCACCCCTCCACTTT.

The rearrangement uses TRBV5-1 and TRBJ2-7; 7 bases line up with TRBD2. CDR3 size: 14 residues. Germline CDR1 reads SGHRS; CDR2 reads YFSETQ. V shed 4 bases, J shed 5 bases, and the junction held 9 bases outside the gene matches. This CDR3 is CASSRGGESDEQYF. The CDR3 DNA sequence: TGCGCCAGCAGCAGGGGAGGGGAGTCCGACGAGCAGTACTTC. Complete variable domain (other parts from reference TRBV5-1 and TRBJ2-7): KAGVTQTPRYLIKTRGQQVTLSCSPISGHRSVSWYQQTPGQGLQFLFEYFSETQRNKGNFPGRFSGRQFSNSRSEMNVSTLELGDSALYLCASSRGGESDEQYFGPGTRLTVT.

Here the CDR3 DNA reads TGTGCCAGCTCACCTTTAGGGACAGGGTCTTTCGCTGAAGCTTTCTTT. The encoded protein is CASSPLGTGSFAEAFF. The V and J genes are TRBV18 and TRBJ1-1, with 9 bases lining up with TRBD1. Germline V CDR1 and CDR2: KGHSH, LQKENI. This CDR3 spans 16 amino acids. V shed 3 bases and J 6 bases; nucleotides not matched to a gene: 11.

V is TRBV5-1 and J is TRBJ2-7, with D possibly being TRBD1 (6 bases). Trimming took 0 bases from V and 3 from J, leaving 13 bases between them. The germline CDR1 and CDR2 sequences are SGHRS and YFSETQ. The CDR3 totals 15 residues. For the CDR3, the DNA is TGCGCCAGCAGCTTGGTACAGGGACAAAGCTACGAGCAGTACTTC. It codes for CASSLVQGQSYEQYF. Full variable domain (rest looked up from reference TRBV5-1 and TRBJ2-7): KAGVTQTPRYLIKTRGQQVTLSCSPISGHRSVSWYQQTPGQGLQFLFEYFSETQRNKGNFPGRFSGRQFSNSRSEMNVSTLELGDSALYLCASSLVQGQSYEQYFGPGTRLTVT.

The V call is TRBV29-1, the J call TRBJ2-7, with D tentatively TRBD1 (6 bases). The CDR3 is 11 residues long. V was shortened by 5 bases and J by 5 bases, with 10 bases between the two germline ends. Germline V lookup: CDR1 SQVTM, CDR2 ANQGSEA. The CDR3 protein is CSVQGTHEQYF. The CDR3 coding sequence is TGCAGCGTTCAGGGGACCCACGAGCAGTACTTC.

This chain links TRBV5-1 with TRBJ2-1, with unresolved D. The CDR3 has 14 residues. Trimming took 4 bases from V and 0 from J, leaving 8 bases between them. Germline V CDR1 and CDR2: SGHRS, YFSETQ. CDR3 residues: CASSDSISYNEQFF. DNA of the CDR3: TGCGCCAGCAGCGATTCTATCTCCTACAATGAGCAGTTCTTC.

The chain uses TRBV2 and TRBJ1-6, with TRBD1 identical over 7 bases. CDR1 is SNHLY and CDR2 is FYNNEI in the germline V gene. The CDR3 extends over 17 amino acids. J was trimmed by 6 bases and V by 2 bases; bases with no gene match: 10. The CDR3 loop reads CASSEWTGQRSNSPLHF. CDR3 nucleotides: TGTGCCAGCAGTGAATGGACAGGACAGAGGAGTAATTCACCCCTCCACTTT.

This clone appeared a few times. V and J are TRBV9 and TRBJ2-1; TRBD1 agrees at 7 bases. V lost 4 bases, J lost 1 base, and 5 bases stayed unmatched. Germline CDR1 reads SGDLS; CDR2 reads YYNGEE. The CDR3 is 15 residues long. CDR3 loop: CASSKGQQSYNEQFF. The CDR3 DNA is TGTGCCAGCAGCAAGGGACAGCAATCCTACAATGAGCAGTTCTTC.

This chain uses TRBV6-2 or TRBV6-3 with TRBJ1-3; D call uncertain. The CDR3 runs to 14 residues. V lost 1 base to trimming and J lost 4 bases, with 8 bases between them. Germline loops: CDR1 MNHEY, CDR2 SVGEGT. The CDR3 DNA follows: TGTGCCAGCAGTTACTTTGACAACGGAAACACCATATATTTT. Translated: CASSYFDNGNTIYF.

The CDR3 region has the DNA TGTGCCAGCAGCCCTCGGGCGGGAACGGAGACCCAGTACTTC. It codes for CASSPRAGTETQYF. The chain joins TRBV3-1 (or the pseudogene TRBV3-2) to TRBJ2-5, with D perhaps TRBD2 (6 bases). The germline CDR1 and CDR2 sequences are LGHDT and YNNKEL (reference sequence). The CDR3 length is 14 residues. Trimming took 4 bases from V and 5 from J, leaving 14 bases between them.

The chain is built from TRBV7-9 and TRBJ2-5, with 11 nucleotides matching TRBD2. The junction had 7 bases not matched to a gene; V was cut back by 1 base and J by 0 bases. CDR3 length equals 18 residues. Germline loops: CDR1 SEHNR, CDR2 FQNEAQ (reference sequence). As DNA, the CDR3 is TGTGCCAGCAGCTTAGGGTCTAGCGGGGGGCCCCACCAAGAGACCCAGTACTTC. Translation: CASSLGSSGGPHQETQYF.